Below, 21 T cell receptor beta chains from the same sample are listed, as sequenced in a study of identical twins. TCRdb analysed the 5' RACE reads with MiXCR anew, one entry per CDR3 protein. Altogether roughly 720,000 distinct CDR3 sequences are present, 15% to 20% being singletons, with the ten largest covering approximately 14%. These sequences were also reported in another study, on T cells expressing NK-cell markers.

Specimen: PBMCs. These receptors all stem from a woman under 30 in good health.

V usage is TRBV7-9 and J usage is TRBJ2-1; 7 bases are a match to TRBD2. In germline, CDR1 is SEHNR, CDR2 FQNEAQ (reference sequence). The CDR3 extends over 15 amino acids. With V trimmed by 5 bases and J by 2 bases, 6 bases remained unmatched. CDR3 protein: CASSHPGLPYNEQFF. Here the CDR3 DNA reads TGTGCCAGCAGCCATCCGGGACTACCCTACAATGAGCAGTTCTTC.

The chain uses TRBV4-2 and TRBJ2-3; tentatively, D is TRBD1 or TRBD2 (6 bases each). Germline V gives CDR1 LGHNA, CDR2 YNFKEQ. V was trimmed by 1 base and J by 0 bases, leaving 17 bases between them. There are 18 residues in the CDR3. The CDR3 protein is CASSQALKGGQSTDTQYF. The CDR3 DNA reads as TGTGCCAGCAGCCAAGCTTTGAAGGGGGGCCAGAGCACAGATACGCAGTATTTT.

The V call is TRBV5-5, the J call TRBJ2-5, with D unclear. V was clipped by 2 bases and J by 1 base, with 21 bases between them. This CDR3 comprises 18 residues. Germline V lookup: CDR1 SGHKS, CDR2 YYEKEE (reference sequence). DNA for the CDR3: TGTGCCAGCAGCTTCCAATTCGACGGTAAAATGTCCCAAGAGACCCAGTACTTC. This codes for CASSFQFDGKMSQETQYF.

This chain connects TRBV11-3 to TRBJ2-1; 11 bases fit TRBD2. Germline trimming cut 5 bases from V and 7 bases from J; bases unmatched to any gene: 10. The CDR3 extends over 16 amino acids. Per germline, CDR1 SGHNT and CDR2 YENEEA. The CDR3, as DNA: TGTGCCAGCAGCACCCCACTAGCGGGGGCTGGGAATGAGCAGTTCTTC. Translation gives CASSTPLAGAGNEQFF.

The rearrangement links TRBV20-1 to TRBJ2-1, with 9 bases lining up with TRBD2. CDR3 size: 14 residues. The germline gives CDR1 DFQATT, CDR2 SNEGSKA (reference sequence). V trimming: 3 bases; J trimming: 4 bases; junction bases outside the gene matches: 4. CDR3 amino acids: CSASPTSGYNEQFF. For the CDR3, the DNA is TGCAGTGCTAGTCCGACTAGCGGTTACAATGAGCAGTTCTTC.

This chain joins TRBV27 and TRBJ2-2, with no clear D. CDR3 length equals 12 residues. The V and J ends lost 7 bases and 5 bases respectively, with 8 bases between them. CDR1 MNHEY and CDR2 SMNVEV come from the germline V gene (reference sequence). CDR3 DNA: TGTGCCAGCACCCTAAGGACCGGGGAGCTGTTTTTT. The encoded protein is CASTLRTGELFF.

The V and J genes are TRBV9 and TRBJ2-1; 11 nucleotides align to TRBD2. This CDR3 has 16 residues. The ends lost 3 bases at V and 3 bases at J; junction bases unmatched: 5. CDR1 is SGDLS, CDR2 YYNGEE, per germline. DNA for the CDR3: TGTGCCAGCAGCGGATCGACTAGCGGGATCTACAATGAGCAGTTCTTC. Amino acids: CASSGSTSGIYNEQFF.

This clonotype was seen more than once but under ten times. The J gene is TRBJ1-1, the V gene TRBV20-1; the match to TRBD1 covers 8 bases. Germline V gene data show CDR1 as DFQATT and CDR2 as SNEGSKA (reference sequence). The CDR3 sequence is 13 residues long. The J segment lost 5 bases and the V segment lost 6 bases, leaving 8 bases of the junction unmatched. The CDR3 DNA reads TGCAGTGCCCCGAGGACAGGGAGGACTGAAGCTTTCTTT. Its translation is CSAPRTGRTEAFF.

The chain has TRBV18 and TRBJ1-4, with TRBD1 matching over 12 bases. Germline V gene data show CDR1 as KGHSH and CDR2 as LQKENI. Trimming took 2 bases from V and 15 from J; bases not matched to a gene: 13. CDR3 length: 16 amino acids. CDR3: CASSPIRDRGRSSVFF. CDR3 DNA sequence: TGTGCCAGCTCACCAATACGGGACAGGGGGCGATCTTCGGTGTTTTTT.

V gene TRBV5-1 combines with J gene TRBJ2-7; 7 nucleotides line up with TRBD2. Germline-derived CDR1 and CDR2 are SGHRS and YFSETQ. This CDR3 is 15 amino acids long. V gave up 3 bases and J gave up 3 bases; unmatched junction bases: 9. CDR3 sequence reads: CASSSPGLHRYEQYF. The CDR3 region has the DNA TGCGCCAGCAGCTCCCCGGGACTACACCGCTACGAGCAGTACTTC.

The chain couples TRBV7-2 to TRBJ2-1; no firm D call. Trimming removed 5 bases at V and 11 bases at J, with 16 bases between. This CDR3 has 13 amino acids. Germline-derived CDR1 and CDR2 are SGHTA and FQGNSA. The CDR3 spells CASSERSNQKQFF. DNA for the CDR3: TGTGCCAGCAGCGAACGGTCGAATCAAAAGCAGTTCTTC.

This sequence joins TRBV15 and TRBJ1-6, with D unclear. Germline loops: CDR1 LNHNV, CDR2 YYDKDF (reference sequence). Deletions cut 4 bases from V and 11 bases from J, with 15 bases between. The CDR3 spans 14 residues. DNA for the CDR3: TGTGCCACCAGCAACGACGTGCTGAGGACACCCCTCCACTTT. Encoded protein: CATSNDVLRTPLHF.

The rearrangement links TRBV7-9 to TRBJ2-7; D may be TRBD2 (6 bases). Looked up from germline, CDR1 is SEHNR and CDR2 is FQNEAQ (reference sequence). CDR3 length equals 15 residues. V dropped 5 bases and J dropped 0 bases, with 14 bases sitting between them. CDR3 residues: CASSLGLQSSYEQYF. The CDR3 DNA reads as TGTGCCAGCAGCCTAGGACTACAAAGCTCCTACGAGCAGTACTTC.

The chain combines TRBV7-2 with TRBJ1-1; 9 nucleotides match TRBD1. CDR3 length equals 17 residues. Germline CDR1 and CDR2: SGHTA and FQGNSA. The V gene end was trimmed by 4 bases and the J gene end by 6 bases; junction bases not matched to a gene: 15. Written as DNA, the CDR3 is TGTGCCAGCAGCTCCGGGACAGGGCGGTTTTTGTACGCTGAAGCTTTCTTT. This gives the protein CASSSGTGRFLYAEAFF.

The rearrangement joins TRBV12-3 or TRBV12-4 to TRBJ1-1; D possibly corresponds to TRBD1 (6 bases). This CDR3 region has 15 residues. V dropped 3 bases and J dropped 5 bases, with 16 bases sitting between them. CDR3 sequence (DNA): TGTGCCAGCAGTTTCCTCCGAGGGGGAGAAACTGAAGCTTTCTTT. Translating gives CASSFLRGGETEAFF.

The J gene is TRBJ2-5, the V gene TRBV29-1, with D uncertain. Germline CDR1 reads SQVTM; CDR2 reads ANQGSEA. Deletions cut 5 bases from V and 2 bases from J, with 12 bases between. The CDR3 loop spans 13 amino acids. In DNA, the CDR3 is TGCAGCGTTAGTACACCCCAACAAGAGACCCAGTACTTC. Protein product: CSVSTPQQETQYF.

This clonotype came up a few times. The chain combines TRBV12-3 or TRBV12-4 with TRBJ2-1, with D unresolved. V lost 2 bases, J lost 5 bases, and 10 bases lay in between. The CDR3 consists of 14 residues. CDR3 in amino acids: CASSLLQRNNEQFF. CDR3 nucleotide sequence: TGTGCCAGCAGTTTATTGCAACGGAACAATGAGCAGTTCTTC.

J is TRBJ2-1 and V is TRBV20-1, with TRBD2 identical over 8 bases. From germline, CDR1 is DFQATT and CDR2 SNEGSKA (reference sequence). The CDR3 runs 13 residues. V shed 5 bases and J 9 bases; nucleotides not matched to a gene: 9. CDR3 residues: CSALSGGPSEQFF. The DNA for the CDR3 is TGCAGTGCTTTGTCGGGAGGGCCCAGTGAGCAGTTCTTC.

The chain joins TRBV2 to TRBJ1-6; 9 bases line up with TRBD1. The CDR3 is 13 residues long. Germline CDR1 and CDR2: SNHLY and FYNNEI. V lost 7 bases, J lost 10 bases, and 5 bases stayed unmatched. CDR3 sequence: CASNRDRVSPLHF. In nucleotides, the CDR3 is TGTGCCAGCAACCGGGACAGGGTCTCACCCCTCCACTTT.

In its sample, this clonotype was seen once. The V call is TRBV7-2, the J call TRBJ1-1, with 7 bases that match TRBD1. Trimming removed 1 base from V and 5 bases from J; junction bases left unmatched: 7. Germline lookup yields CDR1 SGHTA and CDR2 FQGNSA. The CDR3 totals 15 residues. This CDR3 is CASSLDGRGSTEAFF. In nucleotides, the CDR3 is TGTGCCAGCAGCTTAGATGGCAGGGGGTCGACTGAAGCTTTCTTT.

A few counts support this clonotype. The J gene is TRBJ1-1, the V gene TRBV7-9; 8 nucleotides match TRBD1. Germline V gene lookup returns CDR1 SEHNR and CDR2 FQNEAQ (reference sequence). The CDR3 spans 15 residues. V trimming: 5 bases; J trimming: 1 base; junction bases outside the gene matches: 6. The CDR3 sequence: CASSPPDRANTEAFF. In DNA, the CDR3 is TGTGCCAGCAGCCCCCCGGACAGGGCGAACACTGAAGCTTTCTTT.